The present T cell receptor (beta chain) was sequenced within a study of shared clonotypes between healthy human individuals. Study at large: Contributing individuals were a couple of females and a few males aged 18 to 49.

This CDR3 contains 12 residues. Germline V CDR1 and CDR2: SGHDT, YYEEEE. Trimming cost V 3 bases and J 3 bases, with 5 bases left between them. Terminally differentiated effector memory CD45RA+ cells were left out of the naive CD8 fraction, which was CD45RO-negative and positively selected for CCR7. Worth noting for this clone: The same CDR3 arises from other DNA sequences in this sample as well.

Only in-frame clones appear in the TCRdb table, and some are missing; sequencing was by immunoSEQ multiplex PCR. Here the sample spans some 2.1 million clones, 85% to 95% being singletons. Sequencing used naive CD8+ T cells sorted from blood. The chain couples TRBV5-6 to TRBJ2-3; D not certain. The TCR was taken from a man aged 18 to 29 in good health. The CDR3: CASSSGTDTQYF. CDR3 bases: TGTGCCAGCAGCTCCGGGACAGATACGCAGTATTTT.